This paragraph reports one T cell receptor beta chain. Authors' data handling: Reference gene primer amplification gave estimated nucleated cell counts. The data were produced by immunoSEQ multiplex PCR, yet TCRdb's version contains in-frame clones alone and is incomplete. That table is the source of V, J and clone size, and D and trimming were worked out from the DNA. This sample has roughly 100,000 clones; roughly 79% occur once, and the top ten carry 4% to 6%. The data belong to a study of blood T cell repertoires in COVID-19. Study-level background: The analysed material was cDNA or gDNA that came from T cells, B-cell-depleted T cells, or PBMCs.

Seattle's cohort entered during active infection and was followed longitudinally. Looked up from germline, CDR1 is SGHRS and CDR2 is YFSETQ. Unmatched junction bases numbered 8, after V lost 4 bases and J lost 7 bases. This CDR3 contains 15 residues. This TCR was sampled from an elderly man with COVID-19, enrolled during active disease. Sequencing was carried out using peripheral blood. The rearrangement joins TRBV5-1 to TRBJ1-4; 9 bases map to TRBD1. CDR3 residues: CASSDNRGQSEKLFF. In nucleotides, the CDR3 is TGCGCCAGCAGCGACAACAGGGGGCAGAGTGAAAAACTGTTTTTT.